A single sample is the source of the 20 T cell receptor beta chains below, sequenced in a study of immune evolution from preneoplasia to lung adenocarcinoma. The data were produced by immunoSEQ multiplex PCR, yet TCRdb's version contains in-frame clones alone and is incomplete. Of some 11,000 clones detected, around 76% appear once; the ten largest clones hold about 4%. The sample was FFPE minimally invasive lung adenocarcinoma tissue. The receptors derive from a person between 55 and 80 years old with lung adenocarcinoma.

V usage is TRBV29-1 and J usage is TRBJ2-1; no reliable D call. CDR3 length equals 15 residues. Trimming cost V 8 bases and J 0 bases, with 17 bases left between them. The V gene's germline CDR1 is SQVTM and CDR2 ANQGSEA. This CDR3 is CSSRTFESSYNEQFF. DNA for the CDR3: TGCAGCTCCCGGACGTTTGAAAGCTCCTACAATGAGCAGTTCTTC.

A few counts support this clone. The chain combines TRBV7-2 with TRBJ2-7, with D hard to call. Trimming left V 5 bases short and J 1 base short, with 12 bases between. The CDR3 is 14 amino acids. Germline CDR1 and CDR2: SGHTA and FQGNSA. CDR3 protein: CASSIDHNSYEQYF. In DNA form, the CDR3 reads TGTGCCAGCAGCATCGACCACAATTCCTACGAGCAGTACTTC.

The chain's CDR3 is CASSLMVTPDTQYF. The CDR3 DNA follows: TGTGCCAGCAGCTTAATGGTTACCCCCGATACGCAGTATTTT. The chain joins TRBV7-9 to TRBJ2-3; D uncertain. The germline V gene encodes CDR1 SEHNR and CDR2 FQNEAQ (reference sequence). The CDR3 sequence is 14 residues long. V dropped 2 bases and J dropped 6 bases, with 12 bases sitting between them. Full variable domain (missing parts from reference TRBV7-9 and TRBJ2-3): DTGVSQNPRHKITKRGQNVTFRCDPISEHNRLYWYRQTLGQGPEFLTYFQNEAQLEKSRLLSDRFSAERPKGSFSTLEIQRTEQGDSAMYLCASSLMVTPDTQYFGPGTRLTVL.

This CDR3 reads CASSWRGGSYEQYF. DNA for the CDR3: TGTGCCAGCAGTTGGCGGGGGGGGTCATACGAGCAGTACTTC. The chain recombines TRBV6-6 with TRBJ2-7, with 9 bases aligning to TRBD2. The CDR3 consists of 14 residues. J lost 4 bases, V lost 4 bases, and 5 bases had no gene match. The V gene's germline CDR1 is MNHNY and CDR2 SVGAGI (reference sequence).

The chain couples TRBV5-1 to TRBJ1-1; no firm D call. In germline, CDR1 is SGHRS, CDR2 YFSETQ. V gave up 0 bases and J gave up 3 bases, with 6 bases separating them. The CDR3 loop spans 13 amino acids. The CDR3 is CASSLDRYTEAFF. For the CDR3, the DNA is TGCGCCAGCAGCTTGGATCGTTACACTGAAGCTTTCTTT.

The chain couples TRBV6-1 to TRBJ2-7; D may be TRBD2 (6 bases). V was trimmed by 4 bases and J by 2 bases, leaving 12 bases between them. The germline V gene encodes CDR1 MNHNS and CDR2 SASEGT. This CDR3 comprises 14 residues. The CDR3 DNA reads TGTGCCAGCAGTGCGCAGGCGGGGACCTACGAGCAGTACTTC. Its translation is CASSAQAGTYEQYF.

CDR3 amino acids: CASSSGLGYTDTQYF. The CDR3 nucleotides are TGCGCCAGCAGCTCTGGACTAGGGTACACAGATACGCAGTATTTT. The V gene is TRBV5-1, the J gene TRBJ2-3; 7 bases align to TRBD2. Germline CDR1 and CDR2: SGHRS and YFSETQ. The CDR3 has 15 amino acids. With 3 bases clipped from V and 2 bases from J, the junction kept 6 bases outside the gene matches.

This sequence joins TRBV14 and TRBJ2-1, with D perhaps being TRBD1 or TRBD2 (5 bases each). Trimming cost V 3 bases and J 9 bases, with 12 bases left between them. Germline V gives CDR1 SGHDN, CDR2 FVKESK. The CDR3 has 13 amino acids. The CDR3, as DNA: TGTGCCAGCAGCCAGGGACGAACGCGTGAGCAGTTCTTC. It codes for CASSQGRTREQFF.

This clone occurred once. The J gene is TRBJ2-7, the V gene TRBV9; TRBD2 matches 9 bases. The CDR3 consists of 13 residues. Trimming removed 3 bases from V and 8 bases from J; junction bases left unmatched: 6. Germline CDR1 and CDR2: SGDLS and YYNGEE. CDR3 in amino acids: CASSATSGSQQYF. The DNA of the CDR3 is TGTGCCAGCAGCGCGACTAGCGGTTCTCAGCAGTACTTC.

CDR3 sequence (DNA): TGTGCCAGCCGACTCAGCGGGCGGAATGAGCAGTTCTTC. It encodes CASRLSGRNEQFF. The chain combines TRBV6-5 with TRBJ2-1; TRBD2 is a possible D gene (6 bases). Germline-derived CDR1 and CDR2 are MNHEY and SVGAGI. V was cut by 8 bases and J by 7 bases, with 15 bases left in between. The CDR3 consists of 13 residues.

This chain connects TRBV13 to TRBJ2-5; 15 bases fit TRBD2. Germline CDR1 is PRHDT and CDR2 is FYEKMQ (reference sequence). This CDR3 comprises 19 residues. V trimming: 5 bases; J trimming: 5 bases; junction bases outside the gene matches: 15. The CDR3 loop is CASSPPPGTSGGWGETQYF. Written as DNA, the CDR3 is TGTGCCAGCAGCCCACCCCCCGGGACTAGCGGGGGGTGGGGGGAGACCCAGTACTTC.

The chain uses TRBV7-2 and TRBJ2-1; tentative D call: TRBD1 (7 bases). Germline V gene data show CDR1 as SGHTA and CDR2 as FQGNSA. V was pared by 5 bases and J by 7 bases, with 18 bases between. The CDR3 runs to 15 residues. The CDR3 sequence: CASSRAGGWVNEQFF. DNA of the CDR3: TGTGCCAGCAGCCGAGCAGGGGGGTGGGTGAATGAGCAGTTCTTC.

The chain links TRBV6-1 to TRBJ1-2; TRBD1 matches at 9 bases. The CDR3 length is 15 residues. The ends lost 6 bases at V and 6 bases at J; junction bases unmatched: 11. Germline CDR1 is MNHNS and CDR2 is SASEGT. CDR3 region: CASSALWDRADGYTF. The CDR3 DNA reads as TGTGCCAGCAGCGCGCTTTGGGACAGGGCTGATGGCTACACCTTC.

The gene calls are TRBV7-2 and TRBJ1-3; D is perhaps TRBD1 (5 bases). Trimming took 4 bases from V and 0 from J, leaving 10 bases between them. The CDR3 has 15 amino acids. The germline V gene encodes CDR1 SGHTA and CDR2 FQGNSA. The chain's CDR3 is CASSSYGGSGNTIYF. The CDR3 nucleotides are TGTGCCAGCAGCTCTTATGGGGGCTCTGGAAACACCATATATTTT. Supplemented by reference TRBV7-2 and TRBJ1-3, the full variable domain reads GAGVSQSPSNKVTEKGKDVELRCDPISGHTALYWYRQSLGQGLEFLIYFQGNSAPDKSGLPSDRFSAERTGGSVSTLTIQRTQQEDSAVYLCASSSYGGSGNTIYFGEGSWLTVV.

This rearrangement joins TRBV14 to TRBJ2-5; TRBD1 matches at 7 bases. The J segment lost 2 bases and the V segment lost 2 bases, leaving 2 bases of the junction unmatched. The CDR3 has 14 residues. CDR1 and CDR2 from the germline V gene are SGHDN and FVKESK. CDR3 in DNA: TGTGCCAGCAGCCAAAACAGGGGTCAAGAGACCCAGTACTTC. It yields the protein CASSQNRGQETQYF.

The chain links TRBV11-3 to TRBJ2-7, with a tentative D call TRBD1 (5 bases). This CDR3 spans 14 amino acids. The V and J ends lost 4 bases and 6 bases respectively, with 16 bases between them. Germline values: CDR1 SGHNT, CDR2 YENEEA. The CDR3 region is CASSSRQRGSEQYF. The DNA of the CDR3 is TGTGCCAGCAGCTCGCGACAAAGGGGTTCCGAGCAGTACTTC.

V usage is TRBV27 and J usage is TRBJ1-1; TRBD1 is a possible D gene (6 bases). V was shortened by 5 bases and J by 1 base, with 11 bases between the two germline ends. Germline V gene lookup returns CDR1 MNHEY and CDR2 SMNVEV (reference sequence). This CDR3 contains 14 residues. The CDR3 bases are TGTGCCAGCAGTCCCCGGACAGCGAACACTGAAGCTTTCTTT. Translated, it gives CASSPRTANTEAFF.

The V and J genes are TRBV20-1 and TRBJ2-7; the D is unclear. Germline CDR1 is DFQATT and CDR2 is SNEGSKA (reference sequence). The V end lost 3 bases, the J end lost 7 bases, and 10 bases lay between the germline ends. This CDR3 region has 11 residues. The chain's CDR3 is CSARPQVEQYF. The CDR3 nucleotides read TGCAGTGCTAGGCCCCAGGTGGAGCAGTACTTC.

This chain links TRBV6-6 with TRBJ1-3; 8 bases align to TRBD1. V was clipped by 8 bases and J by 1 base; unmatched bases: 7. The germline CDR1 and CDR2 sequences are MNHNY and SVGAGI (reference sequence). The CDR3 sequence is 15 residues long. The CDR3 is CASSNTGGSGNTIYF. CDR3 coding DNA: TGTGCCAGCTCAAATACAGGGGGATCTGGAAACACCATATATTTT.

The V call is TRBV7-2, the J call TRBJ2-2; tentatively, D is TRBD2 (5 bases). Germline CDR1 is SGHTA and CDR2 is FQGNSA. This CDR3 contains 14 residues. With 1 base removed from V and 6 bases from J, the gap between germline ends came to 9 bases. The CDR3, as DNA: TGTGCCAGCAGCTTAGTGAGGGCAGCCGGGGAGCTGTTTTTT. Translating gives CASSLVRAAGELFF.